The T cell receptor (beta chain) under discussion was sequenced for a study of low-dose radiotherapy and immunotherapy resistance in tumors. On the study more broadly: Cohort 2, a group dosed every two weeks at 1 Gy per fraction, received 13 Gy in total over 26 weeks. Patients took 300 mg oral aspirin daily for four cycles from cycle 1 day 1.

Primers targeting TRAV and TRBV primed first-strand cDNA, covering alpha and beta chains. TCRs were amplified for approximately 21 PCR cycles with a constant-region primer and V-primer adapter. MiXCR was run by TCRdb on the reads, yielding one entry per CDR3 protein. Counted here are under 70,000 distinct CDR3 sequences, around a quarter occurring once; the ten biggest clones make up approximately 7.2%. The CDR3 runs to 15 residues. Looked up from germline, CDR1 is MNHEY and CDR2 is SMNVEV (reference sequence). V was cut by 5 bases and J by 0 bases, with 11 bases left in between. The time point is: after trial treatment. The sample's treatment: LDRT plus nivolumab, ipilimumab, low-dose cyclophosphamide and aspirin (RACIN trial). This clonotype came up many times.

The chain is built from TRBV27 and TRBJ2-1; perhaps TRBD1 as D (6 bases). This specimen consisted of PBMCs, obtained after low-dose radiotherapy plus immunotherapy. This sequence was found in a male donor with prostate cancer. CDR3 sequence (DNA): TGTGCCAGCAGTCCGCAGGGGATCTCCTACAATGAGCAGTTCTTC. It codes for CASSPQGISYNEQFF.